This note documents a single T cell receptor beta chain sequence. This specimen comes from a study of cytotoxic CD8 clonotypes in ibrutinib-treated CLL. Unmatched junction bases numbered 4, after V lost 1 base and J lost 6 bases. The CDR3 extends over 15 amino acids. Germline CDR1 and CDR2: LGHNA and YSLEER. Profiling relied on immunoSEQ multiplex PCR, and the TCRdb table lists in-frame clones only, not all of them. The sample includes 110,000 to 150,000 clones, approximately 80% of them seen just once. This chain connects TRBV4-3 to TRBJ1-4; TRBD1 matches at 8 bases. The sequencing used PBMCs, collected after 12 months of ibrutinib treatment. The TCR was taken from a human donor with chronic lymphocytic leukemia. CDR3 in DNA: TGCGCCAGCAGCCAAGGACAGGGGAGAGATGAAAAACTGTTTTTT. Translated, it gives CASSQGQGRDEKLFF.